This is a list of T cell receptor beta chains from one sample in a study of T cell responses to AZD1222 COVID-19 vaccine. Generated by immunoSEQ multiplex PCR, the TCRdb table keeps only in-frame clones and is missing some. The sample lists 100,000 to 150,000 clones, approximately 90% seen once, with over 7.5% in the top ten. Sequenced here: peripheral blood, sampled 28 days after the second AZD1222 dose. These TCRs come from an adult who received the AZD1222 COVID-19 vaccine. The CDR3 runs from the conserved cysteine through the conserved F or W. D genes are given only for firm matches. Rows may omit the clone size; those that give it use once, few, many or a size class.

size: .; D: TRBD1; J: TRBJ2-1; V: TRBV6-5; DNA: TGTGCCAGCAGAAACGGGGACAGGAATGAGCAGTTCTTC; CDR3: CASRNGDRNEQFF
size: .; D: .; J: TRBJ1-4; V: TRBV29-1; DNA: TGCAGCGTTGAACAACAGGGTGATGAAAAACTGTTTTTT; CDR3: CSVEQQGDEKLFF
size: .; D: .; J: TRBJ2-2; V: TRBV28; DNA: TGTGCCAGCAGTCCCATCGGCCAGGGAAACACCGGGGAGCTGTTTTTT; CDR3: CASSPIGQGNTGELFF
size: .; D: .; J: TRBJ1-1; V: TRBV5-4; DNA: TGTGCCAGCAGCTTGGGTGGAGGGAACACTGAAGCTTTCTTT; CDR3: CASSLGGGNTEAFF
size: .; D: .; J: TRBJ1-1; V: TRBV7-2; DNA: TGTGCCAGCAGCCCCCAGGGGAACACTGAAGCTTTCTTT; CDR3: CASSPQGNTEAFF
size: .; D: .; J: TRBJ2-5; V: TRBV7-2; DNA: TGTGCCAGCAGTACTGCGGGGACAGCGCAAGAGACCCAGTACTTC; CDR3: CASSTAGTAQETQYF
size: .; D: .; J: TRBJ1-4; V: TRBV5-1; DNA: TGCGCCAGCAGCTTGTTCGGGGAGGGAACTAATGAAAAACTGTTTTTT; CDR3: CASSLFGEGTNEKLFF
size: .; D: .; J: TRBJ2-3; V: TRBV7-6; DNA: TGTGCCAGCAGCTTAAAGTCCAGGTTCACAGATACGCAGTATTTT; CDR3: CASSLKSRFTDTQYF
size: .; D: .; J: TRBJ1-2; V: TRBV6-5; DNA: TGTGCCAGCGGGGGGCAGGGGCGGAGTAGAGGCTACACCTTC; CDR3: CASGGQGRSRGYTF
size: .; D: .; J: TRBJ1-2; V: TRBV28; DNA: TGTGCCAGCTTAAATTTAGGGGTCGGCTATGGCTACACCTTC; CDR3: CASLNLGVGYGYTF
size: .; D: TRBD2; J: TRBJ2-3; V: TRBV27; DNA: TGTGCCAGCAGTTTATCGAACTTGCAGCGGGGGAGCACAGATACGCAGTATTTT; CDR3: CASSLSNLQRGSTDTQYF
size: .; D: TRBD1; J: TRBJ1-6; V: TRBV28; DNA: TGTGCCATCCAGGGCAGGGGGAATTCACCCCTCCACTTT; CDR3: CAIQGRGNSPLHF
size: .; D: .; J: TRBJ2-1; V: TRBV7-2; DNA: TGTGCCAGCAGCTTCGGAAGCTCCTACAATGAGCAGTTCTTC; CDR3: CASSFGSSYNEQFF
size: .; D: .; J: TRBJ2-5; V: TRBV4-1; DNA: TGCGCCAGCAGCCAAGATCCCCAGGGGGGGGTCCAAGAGACCCAGTACTTC; CDR3: CASSQDPQGGVQETQYF
size: once; D: TRBD1; J: TRBJ1-6; V: TRBV18; DNA: TGTGCCAGCTCGCCCGGGACAGGGGGTTCACCCCTCCACTTT; CDR3: CASSPGTGGSPLHF
size: .; D: .; J: TRBJ1-3; V: TRBV7-9; DNA: TGTGCCAGCAGCTTAGGTTCTGCCGGAAACACCATATATTTT; CDR3: CASSLGSAGNTIYF
size: .; D: TRBD2; J: TRBJ2-5; V: TRBV3-1/TRBV3-2; DNA: TGTGCCAGCAGCCCCACGGGGGGCCAAGAGACCCAGTACTTC; CDR3: CASSPTGGQETQYF
size: .; D: .; J: TRBJ1-1; V: TRBV28; DNA: TGTGCCAGCAGTATAAAGCAGGAACGGAAAGCTTTCTTT; CDR3: CASSIKQERKAFF
size: .; D: TRBD1; J: TRBJ2-7; V: TRBV6-5; DNA: TGTGCCAACGGACAGGGTGTCGAGCAGTACTTC; CDR3: CANGQGVEQYF
size: few; D: .; J: TRBJ1-5; V: TRBV29-1; DNA: TGCAGCGTTGGAGGGGTGAACCAGCCCCAGCATTTT; CDR3: CSVGGVNQPQHF
size: .; D: TRBD2; J: TRBJ2-1; V: TRBV5-1; DNA: TGCGCCAGCAGCGAACCGAGGACTAGCGGCACCAATGAGCAGTTCTTC; CDR3: CASSEPRTSGTNEQFF
size: .; D: .; J: TRBJ1-5; V: TRBV18; DNA: TGTGCCAGCTCACCGCTCCCAAACAAAAGCCGCAATCAGCCCCAGCATTTT; CDR3: CASSPLPNKSRNQPQHF
size: .; D: TRBD2; J: TRBJ2-5; V: TRBV4-1; DNA: TGCGCCAGCAGCCAAATACTAGCGGGAGTTCCCGGAGAGACCCAGTACTTC; CDR3: CASSQILAGVPGETQYF
size: .; D: TRBD2; J: TRBJ2-1; V: TRBV7-8; DNA: TGTGCCAGCAGCTTAAGGGACTACCCATACAATGAGCAGTTCTTC; CDR3: CASSLRDYPYNEQFF
size: .; D: .; J: TRBJ1-6; V: TRBV28; DNA: TGTGCCAGCAGTGACCCTTCGGTCAGGTATAATTCACCCCTCCACTTT; CDR3: CASSDPSVRYNSPLHF
size: once; D: .; J: TRBJ2-7; V: TRBV24-1; DNA: TGTGCCACCAGTGATCGCGCAGGAACATCCGAGCAGTACTTC; CDR3: CATSDRAGTSEQYF
size: .; D: .; J: TRBJ2-7; V: TRBV4-2; DNA: TGTGCCAGCAGCCGAGAAGCGGCAGGCTTCACCTCCTACGAGCAGTACTTC; CDR3: CASSREAAGFTSYEQYF
size: once; D: .; J: TRBJ1-6; V: TRBV5-1; DNA: TGCGCCAGCAGCTTGGCCTTGGCACCCGATTCACCCCTCCACTTT; CDR3: CASSLALAPDSPLHF
size: .; D: .; J: TRBJ2-7; V: TRBV28; DNA: TGTGCCAGCACCTCGAGCCTACTATACGAGCAGTACTTC; CDR3: CASTSSLLYEQYF
size: .; D: .; J: TRBJ2-2; V: TRBV3-1/TRBV3-2; DNA: TGTGCCAGCAGCCAATACATAGTGGGACCTAATCCCACCGGGGAGCTGTTTTTT; CDR3: CASSQYIVGPNPTGELFF
size: .; D: TRBD1; J: TRBJ1-2; V: TRBV7-6; DNA: TGTGCCAGCAGCTATGGAGACAGGGCTTTCTATGGCTACACCTTC; CDR3: CASSYGDRAFYGYTF
size: .; D: .; J: TRBJ1-1; V: TRBV28; DNA: TGTGCCAGCAGTTTAGCCGCAGGGGCGGACACTGAAGCTTTCTTT; CDR3: CASSLAAGADTEAFF
size: few; D: TRBD1; J: TRBJ1-1; V: TRBV18; DNA: TGTGCCAGCTCCCCCCGCCGGCAGGGGGCGATTGGAATGAACACTGAAGCTTTCTTT; CDR3: CASSPRRQGAIGMNTEAFF
size: .; D: TRBD2; J: TRBJ2-3; V: TRBV27; DNA: TGTGCCAGCAGTTTGCTGGCGGGGGGGGCTGATACGCAGTATTTT; CDR3: CASSLLAGGADTQYF
size: .; D: .; J: TRBJ1-1; V: TRBV7-9; DNA: TGTGCCAGCAGCTTAGGGGGGACGAAGACTGAAGCTTTCTTT; CDR3: CASSLGGTKTEAFF
size: .; D: .; J: TRBJ1-1; V: TRBV6-6; DNA: TGTGCCAGCAGTCTGTACGGGAGGCTGACGGGTAACACTGAAGCTTTCTTT; CDR3: CASSLYGRLTGNTEAFF
size: .; D: TRBD1; J: TRBJ2-7; V: TRBV19; DNA: TGTGCCAGTAGTATCGACAGGGGGCCTTACGAGCAGTACTTC; CDR3: CASSIDRGPYEQYF
size: .; D: TRBD1; J: TRBJ1-3; V: TRBV3-1/TRBV3-2; DNA: TGTGCCAGCAGCCACGGACAGGGAGGAGGAAACACCATATATTTT; CDR3: CASSHGQGGGNTIYF
size: .; D: .; J: TRBJ2-1; V: TRBV21-1; DNA: TGTGCCAGCAGCAATAGGCGGGAGGGCCAGTTAGTTGAGCAGTTCTTC; CDR3: CASSNRREGQLVEQFF
size: once; D: .; J: TRBJ2-7; V: TRBV7-9; DNA: TGTGCCAGCAGCTTAAGTAACATGCGCGAGCAGTACTTC; CDR3: CASSLSNMREQYF
size: .; D: TRBD1; J: TRBJ2-3; V: TRBV29-1; DNA: TGCAGCGTTACAGGGGTCATGGTCAAAGATACGCAGTATTTT; CDR3: CSVTGVMVKDTQYF